This TCR beta chain originates from a study of read filtering for tumor transcriptome and immune sequencing. Study as a whole: After DNase treatment, RNA was made into whole-transcriptome libraries. TCR-mapped reads were about 4 to 11 million with IR-seq versus about 75 to 1,400 with RNA-seq.

This library used roughly 370 ng RNA and molecular barcoded adaptors spanning alpha/delta and beta/gamma chains. TCRdb itself ran the reads through MiXCR, one entry per CDR3 protein. The sample records about 130,000 distinct CDR3 sequences, over 10% being singletons. Many counts were recorded for this clonotype. Germline V lookup: CDR1 SNHLY, CDR2 FYNNEI. V was clipped by 6 bases and J by 4 bases; unmatched bases: 4. This CDR3 spans 15 amino acids. This clonotype originated in a donor at least 40 years old with multiple myeloma. The sample consisted of a population of CD138-negative cells sorted from bone marrow. J is TRBJ2-1 and V is TRBV2; 12 bases are shared with TRBD2. The CDR3 nucleotides read TGTGCCAGCAGGACGGGACTAGCGGGTTACAATGAGCAGTTCTTC. Residues: CASRTGLAGYNEQFF. The full variable domain, in which reference TRBV2 and TRBJ2-1 provide the parts outside the CDR3, is EPEVTQTPSHQVTQMGQEVILRCVPISNHLYFYWYRQILGQKVEFLVSFYNNEISEKSEIFDDQFSVERPDGSNFTLKIRSTKLEDSAMYFCASRTGLAGYNEQFFGPGTRLTVL.